The rows below give T cell receptor beta chains drawn from one sample of a study of vaccination effects on CD4 cells after COVID-19. These receptors have no identified antigens. This table comes from immunoSEQ multiplex PCR, and its TCRdb copy is limited to in-frame clones, with some not included. Found here are about 23,000 clones, roughly 76% of them singletons; the top ten hold 4.5% to 6.5%. The input for sequencing was CD4+ T cells from PBMCs cultured with SARS-CoV-2 spike peptides, taken before COVID-19 vaccination. The receptors originated from a human donor who received a COVID-19 vaccine. Each CDR3 is given with its conserved first and last residue. The order of the fields is clone size, J gene, D gene, V gene, CDR3 DNA, CDR3 protein. A D gene is named only where the DNA matches it firmly. Clone size is not always given. Where it is, it says once, few, many or a class for expanded clones.

. | TRBJ1-5 | . | TRBV6-5 | TGTGCCACCCGGATGGATGGGCCCCAGCATTTT | CATRMDGPQHF
. | TRBJ2-3 | . | TRBV30 | TGTGCCTGGATCAGCCCCGACGGTTATAGCACAGATACGCAGTATTTT | CAWISPDGYSTDTQYF
. | TRBJ2-3 | . | TRBV11-2 | TGTGCCAGCAGCTTAGCTGGCACAGATACGCAGTATTTT | CASSLAGTDTQYF
. | TRBJ2-2 | . | TRBV6-4 | TGTGCCAGCAGCCTAGACTGGCAGAACACCGGGGAGCTGTTTTTT | CASSLDWQNTGELFF
. | TRBJ1-2 | . | TRBV7-2 | TGTGCCAGCAGCTTAACCGAATACTATGGCTACACCTTC | CASSLTEYYGYTF
. | TRBJ2-1 | TRBD1 | TRBV5-1 | TGCGCCAGCAGCCCCGGGACAGATCATTACAATGAGCAGTTCTTC | CASSPGTDHYNEQFF
. | TRBJ1-2 | . | TRBV5-1 | TGCGCCAGCTCACCCCGCGGCGGCCCTGGGGGCTACACCTTC | CASSPRGGPGGYTF
few | TRBJ1-1 | . | TRBV6-5 | TGTGCCAGCAGTTACAAGGGACAAGGTATGACTGAAGCTTTCTTT | CASSYKGQGMTEAFF
. | TRBJ1-1 | . | TRBV20-1 | TGCAGTGCTAGTTCCAGGGCGGGGACTGAAGCTTTCTTT | CSASSRAGTEAFF
. | TRBJ1-2 | TRBD1 | TRBV6-6 | TGTGCCAGCAGTTACCTAGCCGGGACAGGGGATGGCTACACCTTC | CASSYLAGTGDGYTF
. | TRBJ2-7 | . | TRBV4-1 | TGCGCCAGCAGCCACCAGACCGGGGCTTCCTACGAGCAGTACTTC | CASSHQTGASYEQYF
. | TRBJ1-5 | TRBD1 | TRBV19 | TGTGCCAGTAGCCTGTCGGGACAGGGGGCAATTCGCAATCAGCCCCAGCATTTT | CASSLSGQGAIRNQPQHF
. | TRBJ2-2 | TRBD1 | TRBV5-1 | TGCGCCAGCAGCTTCCCAGGGGGCATTAACACCGGGGAGCTGTTTTTT | CASSFPGGINTGELFF
. | TRBJ1-5 | . | TRBV29-1 | TGCAGCGTTGCAGGGGGCAATCAGCCCCAGCATTTT | CSVAGGNQPQHF
. | TRBJ2-1 | TRBD1 | TRBV5-1 | TGCGCCAGCAGCCCGGGAACCGGGACAGGGGGTTCTTGGGAGCAGTTCTTC | CASSPGTGTGGSWEQFF
. | TRBJ1-4 | . | TRBV2 | TGTGCCAGCAGTAACGAAAGACCTGGGGGTCGTGAAAAACTGTTTTTT | CASSNERPGGREKLFF
once | TRBJ1-1 | TRBD1 | TRBV19 | TGTGCCAGTAACCCACTTCTGGGGACAGCGAACACTGAAGCTTTCTTT | CASNPLLGTANTEAFF
. | TRBJ2-3 | . | TRBV24-1 | TGTGCCACCAGTGGTGCGGAAGGCGGCATTGGCACAGATACGCAGTATTTT | CATSGAEGGIGTDTQYF
. | TRBJ1-1 | TRBD1 | TRBV11-2 | TGTGCCAGCAGCTTGGAGTGGACAGGAGCTGAAGCTTTCTTT | CASSLEWTGAEAFF
few | TRBJ1-2 | . | TRBV6-5 | TGTGCCAGCAGGGGGACAACTTCTAACTATGGCTACACCTTC | CASRGTTSNYGYTF
. | TRBJ2-7 | TRBD2 | TRBV6-1 | TGTGCCAGCAGTGACGGACTAGCGGGCTACGAGCAGTACTTC | CASSDGLAGYEQYF
. | TRBJ1-2 | . | TRBV6-4 | TGTGCCAGCAGTGCTCAGGGGCGCGGGTATGGCTACACCTTC | CASSAQGRGYGYTF
once | TRBJ2-3 | . | TRBV19 | TGTGCCAGTAACAGGGAGAGCACAGATACGCAGTATTTT | CASNRESTDTQYF
. | TRBJ1-1 | . | TRBV27 | TGTGCCAGCCAAACTGTACAGGGCCTGAACACTGAAGCTTTCTTT | CASQTVQGLNTEAFF
. | TRBJ1-3 | TRBD1 | TRBV9 | TGTGCCAGCAGCTTAGGGACAGGACTCTCTGGAAACACCATATATTTT | CASSLGTGLSGNTIYF
few | TRBJ2-7 | TRBD1 | TRBV6-2/TRBV6-3 | TGTGCCAGCAGCCCTAAACCATGGGGACAGGGACTCTACGAGCAGTACTTC | CASSPKPWGQGLYEQYF
. | TRBJ2-7 | TRBD1 | TRBV10-3 | TGTGCCACAGAAGACAGGGGGTACGAGCAGTACTTC | CATEDRGYEQYF
few | TRBJ2-2 | . | TRBV15 | TGTGCCACCAGCAGAGACGGATACGGGGAGCTGTTTTTT | CATSRDGYGELFF
. | TRBJ2-3 | TRBD2 | TRBV2 | TGTGCCAGCAGGGCCACTAGCGGGAGGGCCGCAGATACGCAGTATTTT | CASRATSGRAADTQYF
few | TRBJ2-7 | . | TRBV4-1 | TGCGCCAGCAGCTTACGGTTCGGGGATTGGCAGTACTTC | CASSLRFGDWQYF
. | TRBJ1-1 | . | TRBV28 | TGTGCCAGCAGTTCAGGGAGTACTGAAGCTTTCTTT | CASSSGSTEAFF
. | TRBJ1-3 | . | TRBV19 | TGTGCCAGTAGTTACAGGTTTCGCCCTGGAAACACCATATATTTT | CASSYRFRPGNTIYF
. | TRBJ2-7 | . | TRBV28 | TGTGCCAGCAGTCGAACTAGATACGAGCAGTACTTC | CASSRTRYEQYF